Listed below are T cell receptor beta chains from one sample, sequenced in a study of beta chain features in type 1 diabetes. The assay was immunoSEQ multiplex PCR, and TCRdb's table has in-frame clones only and misses some. Of 900,000 or so clones listed, roughly a sixth are singletons. Source material: naive CD4+ T cells from blood. These receptors originate from a woman between 18 and 30 years old in good health. CDR3s include the opening cysteine and the closing phenylalanine or tryptophan. Fields, in order: CDR3 protein, CDR3 DNA, V gene, J gene, clone size, D gene. A D gene is named only where the DNA matches it firmly. Only part of the rows carry a size: once, few, many, or a class if the clone is expanded.

CASSLTTDTQYF,TGTGCCAGCAGTTTAACCACAGATACGCAGTATTTT,TRBV28,TRBJ2-3,-,-
CASSPRQPGLAFEQYF,TGTGCCAGTAGTCCACGCCAGCCGGGACTAGCATTCGAGCAGTACTTC,TRBV19,TRBJ2-7,few,TRBD2
CASSPLTGGGEAFF,TGTGCCAGTAGTCCCCTCACAGGGGGAGGAGAAGCTTTCTTT,TRBV19,TRBJ1-1,-,TRBD1
CASSWQGNTEAFF,TGTGCCAGCAGCTGGCAGGGGAACACTGAAGCTTTCTTT,TRBV11-3,TRBJ1-1,-,-
CASRSSGSEQFF,TGTGCCAGCCGGAGTAGCGGAAGTGAGCAGTTCTTC,TRBV2,TRBJ2-1,-,-
CASSPGTAMVRFAGRYEQYF,TGTGCCAGCAGTCCAGGGACGGCCATGGTCCGTTTCGCAGGCCGTTACGAGCAGTACTTC,TRBV27,TRBJ2-7,-,-
CASSLGQDEKLFF,TGTGCCAGCAGCTTGGGGCAGGATGAAAAACTGTTTTTT,TRBV5-4,TRBJ1-4,-,-
CASSFQGANGELFF,TGTGCCAGTAGTTTCCAGGGGGCGAACGGGGAGCTGTTTTTT,TRBV19,TRBJ2-2,few,TRBD1
CASSPNPYGTALHLAFF,TGTGCCAGCTCACCAAATCCCTACGGGACCGCTCTACATCTCGCTTTCTTT,TRBV18,TRBJ1-1,-,-
CASSLTWGTDTQYF,TGTGCCAGCAGTTTGACATGGGGCACAGATACGCAGTATTTT,TRBV27,TRBJ2-3,few,-
CASSYRQGWYF,TGTGCCAGCAGTTACAGACAGGGATGGTACTTC,TRBV6-5,TRBJ2-5,-,TRBD1
CASSWGTATNEKLFF,TGTGCCAGCAGCTGGGGAACAGCAACTAATGAAAAACTGTTTTTT,TRBV7-9,TRBJ1-4,-,-
CASSEKSTDTQYF,TGTGCCAGCAGTGAAAAAAGCACAGATACGCAGTATTTT,TRBV25-1,TRBJ2-3,-,-
CASSPGWQETQYF,TGTGCCAGCTCACCAGGATGGCAAGAGACCCAGTACTTC,TRBV18,TRBJ2-5,-,-
CASSQESSRTYNEQFF,TGCGCCAGCAGCCAAGAGTCCAGCAGAACCTACAATGAGCAGTTCTTC,TRBV4-3,TRBJ2-1,-,-
CASSSPHKKGTEAFF,TGTGCCAGCAGTTCCCCTCATAAGAAAGGCACTGAAGCTTTCTTT,TRBV6-5,TRBJ1-1,few,-
CASSLMADNEQFF,TGTGCCAGCAGCTTAATGGCCGACAATGAGCAGTTCTTC,TRBV7-3,TRBJ2-1,few,-
CASSSRTGGEEAFF,TGTGCCAGCAGCTCCCGGACAGGGGGGGAGGAAGCTTTCTTT,TRBV5-4,TRBJ1-1,few,TRBD1
CASSSSRAGTGELFF,TGTGCCAGCTCAAGTAGCAGAGCCGGAACCGGGGAGCTGTTTTTT,TRBV18,TRBJ2-2,few,-
CAISESETQYF,TGTGCCATCAGTGAGTCCGAGACCCAGTACTTC,TRBV10-3,TRBJ2-5,-,-
CATSRVGYEFSSVQTGSNQPQHF,TGTGCCACCAGCAGAGTGGGGTACGAATTTAGTTCGGTCCAGACAGGTAGCAATCAGCCCCAGCATTTT,TRBV15,TRBJ1-5,-,-
CASQLAGLTDTQYF,TGCGCCAGCCAACTAGCGGGATTGACAGATACGCAGTATTTT,TRBV5-1,TRBJ2-3,few,TRBD2
CASRILAGSTGELFF,TGTGCCAGCAGGATACTAGCGGGAAGCACCGGGGAGCTGTTTTTT,TRBV2,TRBJ2-2,few,TRBD2
CASSPLQGPRYNEQFF,TGTGCCAGCTCACCGCTACAGGGCCCTCGCTACAATGAGCAGTTCTTC,TRBV18,TRBJ2-1,few,-
CASLGQRSNYGYTF,TGTGCCAGCTTAGGACAGCGATCTAACTATGGCTACACCTTC,TRBV18,TRBJ1-2,-,-
CASSLRTGDTQYF,TGCGCCAGCAGCTTACGGACCGGCGATACGCAGTATTTT,TRBV5-1,TRBJ2-3,few,-
CASSGPLAVGPYNEQFF,TGTGCCAGCAGCGGTCCCTTAGCGGTAGGGCCCTACAATGAGCAGTTCTTC,TRBV9,TRBJ2-1,-,-
CASSEALRDRLKRATSKFF,TGTGCCAGCAGTGAAGCGCTTCGGGACAGGCTGAAGCGGGCCACTTCAAAGTTCTTC,TRBV2,TRBJ2-1,-,TRBD1
CASSLWAGGWQPQHF,TGTGCCAGCAGCTTGTGGGCAGGGGGTTGGCAGCCCCAGCATTTT,TRBV5-6,TRBJ1-5,-,TRBD1